This TCR beta chain emerged from a study of shared clonotypes between healthy human individuals. General study results and limits: Donor clonotype sharing was expected to depend on sequencing depth.

Concerning this clone itself: Its antigen is unknown.

In the authors' workflow: Filtering differed, since immunoSEQ gave only junction sequences and no quality scores. Profiled with immunoSEQ multiplex PCR; TCRdb holds only in-frame clones, not every one. V, J and clone size reflect that table, while D and trimming were determined from the DNA. This sample carries 2 million to 3 million clones, approximately 93% of them seen once, and the ten largest clones take around 0.4%. V lost 2 bases to trimming and J lost 2 bases; unmatched junction nucleotides: 8. Germline V CDR1 and CDR2: GTSNPN, SVGIG (reference sequence). The CDR3 loop spans 15 amino acids. This TCR was sampled from a man aged 18 to 35 in good health. Some clones in this sample may be carry-over from other donors' samples. The chain uses TRBV30 and TRBJ1-1; 7 bases map to TRBD1. The material sequenced was naive CD4+ T cells from PBMCs. Noted subset: CD45RA+ positively selected. This chain's CDR3 is CAWSPSDRANTEAFF. The DNA for the CDR3 is TGTGCCTGGAGTCCGTCCGACAGGGCTAACACTGAAGCTTTCTTT.